These 24 T cell receptor beta chains originate from one sample sequenced in a study of blood T cell repertoires in COVID-19. The repertoire was sequenced with immunoSEQ multiplex PCR; TCRdb's copy has only in-frame clones and lacks some. The sample lists approximately 500,000 clones, roughly nine tenths occurring once. The source material was peripheral blood. Receptors were obtained from a woman in her fifties or sixties with COVID-19, enrolled during active disease.

This clone came up once. The chain carries TRBV7-9 and TRBJ2-6; 8 bases agree with TRBD1. This CDR3 has 13 amino acids. The junction had 5 bases not matched to a gene; V was cut back by 4 bases and J by 12 bases. Germline CDR1 and CDR2: SEHNR and FQNEAQ (reference sequence). Here the CDR3 DNA reads TGTGCCAGCAGCTATAGGACAGGGAGCGTCCTGACTTTC. Amino acids: CASSYRTGSVLTF.

This rearrangement joins TRBV18 to TRBJ1-6; D gene uncertain. Germline CDR1 reads KGHSH; CDR2 reads LQKENI. Between the trimmed V and J ends, which lost 2 bases and 1 base, there was a span of 3 bases. The CDR3 length is 14 residues. CDR3 residues: CASSPESYNSPLHF. DNA of the CDR3: TGTGCCAGCTCACCAGAGTCCTATAATTCACCCCTCCACTTT.

CDR3 amino acids: CASSLKRANEKLFF. As DNA, the CDR3 is TGTGCCAGCAGCTTGAAGAGGGCTAATGAAAAACTGTTTTTT. The V and J genes are TRBV5-6 and TRBJ1-4, with D unclear. The CDR3 totals 14 residues. The V end was cut by 1 base, the J end by 3 bases, with 7 bases between. Per the germline V gene, CDR1 is SGHDT and CDR2 is YYEEEE.

The chain uses TRBV5-1 and TRBJ1-5; 7 bases fit TRBD1. This CDR3 comprises 15 residues. Trimming cost V 5 bases and J 0 bases; bases outside gene matches: 5. Per the germline V gene, CDR1 is SGHRS and CDR2 is YFSETQ. This CDR3 is CASRPGTDSNQPQHF. In DNA form, the CDR3 reads TGCGCCAGCAGACCTGGGACAGATAGCAATCAGCCCCAGCATTTT.

The J gene is TRBJ2-5, the V gene TRBV7-2; D not resolved. There are 14 residues in the CDR3. The germline V and J ends were trimmed by 6 bases and 6 bases, with 17 bases remaining between them. Germline loops: CDR1 SGHTA, CDR2 FQGNSA. The chain's CDR3 is CASSPHPNTQTQYF. The CDR3 bases are TGTGCCAGCAGTCCACACCCGAATACGCAGACCCAGTACTTC. Combining the CDR3 with reference TRBV7-2 and TRBJ2-5 gives the whole variable domain GAGVSQSPSNKVTEKGKDVELRCDPISGHTALYWYRQSLGQGLEFLIYFQGNSAPDKSGLPSDRFSAERTGGSVSTLTIQRTQQEDSAVYLCASSPHPNTQTQYFGPGTRLLVL.

This rearrangement joins TRBV18 to TRBJ2-5, with D unresolved. The CDR3 runs 14 residues. CDR1 and CDR2 (germline): KGHSH, LQKENI. Trimming cost V 9 bases and J 0 bases, with 14 bases left between them. The CDR3 sequence is CARSVDGYQETQYF. The CDR3 coding sequence is TGTGCCAGAAGCGTCGATGGGTACCAAGAGACCCAGTACTTC. Based on the CDR3 plus reference TRBV18 and TRBJ2-5, the full variable domain is NAGVMQNPRHLVRRRGQEARLRCSPMKGHSHVYWYRQLPEEGLKFMVYLQKENIIDESGMPKERFSAEFPKEGPSILRIQQVVRGDSAAYFCARSVDGYQETQYFGPGTRLLVL.

V usage is TRBV11-2 and J usage is TRBJ1-1; D ambiguous. Deletions cut 3 bases from V and 7 bases from J, with 6 bases between. The CDR3 is 11 amino acids. In germline, CDR1 is SGHAT, CDR2 FQNNGV. In nucleotides, the CDR3 is TGTGCCAGCAGCTTCTCGAGTGAAGCTTTCTTT. Protein: CASSFSSEAFF.

The rearrangement links TRBV10-1 to TRBJ1-3, with D possibly matching TRBD1 (6 bases). In germline, CDR1 is WNHNN, CDR2 SYGVQD (reference sequence). The V end lost 6 bases, the J end lost 0 bases, and 12 bases lay between the germline ends. The CDR3 length is 15 residues. The CDR3, as DNA: TGCGCCAGCAGCTCCGGGACAACCTCTGGAAACACCATATATTTT. Residues: CASSSGTTSGNTIYF.

The chain uses TRBV18 and TRBJ1-1; TRBD1 agrees at 9 bases. Per the germline V gene, CDR1 is KGHSH and CDR2 is LQKENI. J was trimmed by 5 bases and V by 3 bases; bases with no gene match: 10. The CDR3 extends over 16 amino acids. The CDR3: CASSPWTGQGTTEAFF. CDR3 nucleotide sequence: TGTGCCAGCTCACCCTGGACGGGACAGGGTACAACTGAAGCTTTCTTT. The full variable domain, its missing parts supplied by reference TRBV18 and TRBJ1-1, is NAGVMQNPRHLVRRRGQEARLRCSPMKGHSHVYWYRQLPEEGLKFMVYLQKENIIDESGMPKERFSAEFPKEGPSILRIQQVVRGDSAAYFCASSPWTGQGTTEAFFGQGTRLTVV.

The chain uses TRBV9 and TRBJ1-4; 8 positions agree with TRBD1. With V trimmed by 0 bases and J by 0 bases, 1 base remained unmatched. In germline, CDR1 is SGDLS, CDR2 YYNGEE. CDR3 length equals 16 residues. Here the CDR3 reads CASSVGGQATNEKLFF. CDR3 in DNA: TGTGCCAGCAGCGTAGGGGGACAGGCAACTAATGAAAAACTGTTTTTT.

The genes are TRBV5-6 and TRBJ1-2; 8 nucleotides agree with TRBD1. CDR1 SGHDT and CDR2 YYEEEE come from the germline V gene. The CDR3 is made up of 14 amino acids. V dropped 0 bases and J dropped 3; count of bases not matched to a gene: 1. The CDR3 DNA reads TGTGCCAGCAGCTTGGAGGACAGGGACTATGGCTACACCTTC. Amino acid sequence: CASSLEDRDYGYTF.

The chain combines TRBV5-1 with TRBJ1-1; 7 nucleotides align to TRBD1. The CDR3 runs 13 residues. CDR1 is SGHRS and CDR2 is YFSETQ in the germline V gene. J was trimmed by 5 bases and V by 4 bases; bases with no gene match: 5. The CDR3 here is CASSETTGTEAFF. CDR3 bases: TGCGCCAGCAGCGAAACGACAGGGACTGAAGCTTTCTTT.

The gene calls are TRBV19 and TRBJ1-5, with 10 bases aligning to TRBD1. This CDR3 is 19 amino acids long. Losses at the gene ends were 5 bases for V and 0 bases for J; bases not matched to a gene: 13. Germline CDR1 and CDR2: LNHDA and SQIVND (reference sequence). The CDR3 here is CASSLKSGQGIYSNQPQHF. DNA of the CDR3: TGTGCCAGTAGTCTCAAATCGGGACAGGGGATATATAGCAATCAGCCCCAGCATTTT.

The chain employs TRBV10-2 and TRBJ2-5, with TRBD1 matching 10 bases. The V and J ends lost 8 bases and 2 bases, in that order; junction bases with no gene match: 8. There are 15 residues in the CDR3. The germline gives CDR1 WSHSY, CDR2 SAAADI. The CDR3 region is CASASGQGFQETQYF. The CDR3 DNA reads TGCGCCAGCGCCTCGGGACAGGGGTTTCAAGAGACCCAGTACTTC.

V usage is TRBV7-2 and J usage is TRBJ2-1; the match to TRBD2 covers 7 bases. In germline, CDR1 is SGHTA, CDR2 FQGNSA. The CDR3 has 16 residues. V shed 4 bases, J shed 0 bases, and the junction held 6 bases outside the gene matches. The CDR3 DNA is TGTGCCAGCAGCTCAGGACTAGATAGCTCCTACAATGAGCAGTTCTTC. This translates into CASSSGLDSSYNEQFF.

CDR3 in DNA: TGCAGCGTTGAAGAAGGCACAGGACCGACCTACGAGCAGTACTTC. It codes for CSVEEGTGPTYEQYF. J is TRBJ2-7 and V is TRBV29-1; perhaps TRBD1 as D (5 bases). CDR1 is SQVTM, CDR2 ANQGSEA, per germline. Trimming pared 0 bases from V and 2 bases from J, leaving 14 bases between. This CDR3 has 15 amino acids.

Details on this clone: Germline is not matched at one junction end, which may reflect a read error. The rearrangement links TRBV19 to TRBJ1-5; D may be TRBD1 (6 bases). Germline CDR1 is LNHDA and CDR2 is SQIVND (reference sequence). The CDR3 covers 13 residues. For the CDR3, the DNA is TGTGCCAGTAGCCAAACCACACAGGGCCCCCGGCATTTT. Protein product: CASSQTTQGPRHF.

By share, this clone counts as medium-sized. The chain couples TRBV27 to TRBJ2-2; maybe TRBD2 (5 bases). Germline V gene lookup returns CDR1 MNHEY and CDR2 SMNVEV (reference sequence). V lost 8 bases and J lost 4, with 14 bases in between. This CDR3 has 14 residues. The CDR3 here is CASRILGSTGELFF. DNA for the CDR3: TGTGCCAGCCGTATCCTAGGGAGCACCGGGGAGCTGTTTTTT.

The rearrangement uses TRBV11-3 and TRBJ2-5; 8 bases align to TRBD2. The trim removed 1 base at V and 5 bases at J, leaving 3 bases unmatched. Germline CDR1 SGHNT, CDR2 YENEEA. CDR3 length: 14 amino acids. Written as DNA, the CDR3 is TGTGCCAGCAGCTTAGGATCGGGAGGGGAGACCCAGTACTTC. Its protein product is CASSLGSGGETQYF.

V usage is TRBV6-5 and J usage is TRBJ2-7; D perhaps matches TRBD2 (5 bases). The germline CDR1 and CDR2 sequences are MNHEY and SVGAGI. The CDR3 is 13 amino acids. V dropped 8 bases and J dropped 2 bases, with 13 bases sitting between them. The CDR3 bases are TGTGCCAGCCGGGAATCTGGGACCTACGAGCAGTACTTC. Its translation is CASRESGTYEQYF.

This clone has more than one count but fewer than ten. The chain has TRBV6-5 and TRBJ2-7; 11 positions agree with TRBD2. J was trimmed by 5 bases and V by 8 bases; bases with no gene match: 5. The length of the CDR3 is 13 residues. CDR1 and CDR2 (germline): MNHEY, SVGAGI. CDR3 in DNA: TGTGCCAGCGAGGGTAGCGGGGGGGACGAGCAGTACTTC. It is translated as CASEGSGGDEQYF.

The rearrangement joins TRBV30 to TRBJ2-7; D unclear. The V end lost 4 bases, the J end lost 0 bases, and 7 bases lay between the germline ends. CDR1 is GTSNPN, CDR2 SVGIG, per germline (reference sequence). The CDR3 loop spans 12 amino acids. CDR3 residues: CAWTESSYEQYF. CDR3 bases: TGTGCCTGGACGGAGAGCTCCTACGAGCAGTACTTC.

This clone appeared a few times. The chain couples TRBV6-6 to TRBJ2-3; 12 nucleotides match TRBD2. Germline V gene data show CDR1 as MNHNY and CDR2 as SVGAGI (reference sequence). The CDR3 has 15 amino acids. V lost 4 bases and J lost 2; bases outside the gene matches: 1. DNA for the CDR3: TGTGCCAGCAGTTGGACTAGCGGGGACACAGATACGCAGTATTTT. This encodes CASSWTSGDTDTQYF.

Written as DNA, the CDR3 is TGTGCCAGCAGTGAACAGCCAGGGGGCTTCACTGAAGCTTTCTTT. Its translation: CASSEQPGGFTEAFF. V gene TRBV2 combines with J gene TRBJ1-1; TRBD1 agrees at 8 bases. This CDR3 has 15 amino acids. The J segment lost 4 bases and the V segment lost 2 bases, leaving 6 bases of the junction unmatched. CDR1 SNHLY and CDR2 FYNNEI come from the germline V gene.